This T cell receptor (beta chain) was recovered during a study of blood T cells in healthy people across ages. In its sample, this clonotype was seen once. At one end, the junction sequence differs from germline, possibly due to a read error. Combining a sample-barcoded 5' primer with a J-beta primer mix, a second PCR ran for 7 to 11 cycles. Every cDNA molecule carried a tag from a template-switch adaptor bearing 12 random nucleotides. TCRdb reprocessed the 5' RACE reads with MiXCR, giving one entry per CDR3 protein. The repertoire includes approximately 800,000 distinct CDR3 sequences, roughly 50% of them detected once, and 41% sits in the top ten. This clonotype was sampled from a man older than 75 in good health. Sequencing used blood.

The CDR3 nucleotides are TGTGACACCAGTGACTGGGGACTAGCGGGAGAGACCCAGTACTTC. It specifies CDTSDWGLAGETQYF. The rearrangement joins TRBV24-1 to TRBJ2-4, with 12 bases lining up with TRBD2. TRBJ2-5 matches the DNA end more closely, so the J call is doubtful. CDR1 and CDR2 (germline): KGHDR, SFDVKD. The CDR3 runs 15 residues.